This T cell receptor (beta chain) comes out of a study of control samples from healthy donors and cancer patients. This table comes from immunoSEQ multiplex PCR, and its TCRdb copy is limited to in-frame clones, with some not included. Here the sample spans about 150,000 clones, approximately 93% being singletons. The CDR3 covers 13 residues. From germline, CDR1 is LNHNV and CDR2 YYDKDF (reference sequence). Trimming shortened V by 9 bases and J by 1 base, and 12 bases separated the two germline ends. This chain links TRBV15 with TRBJ1-2; D remains ambiguous. The clonotype was recovered from a man in his fifties in good health. Sequencing was carried out using blood. The CDR3 DNA is TGTGCCACGTCCATGCGGGGTAACTATGGCTACACCTTC. Protein sequence: CATSMRGNYGYTF.